This is a list of T cell receptor beta chains from one sample in a study of control samples from healthy donors and cancer patients. TCRdb's copy holds only in-frame clones and misses some; the assay was immunoSEQ multiplex PCR. The sample has about 69,000 clones; around four fifths are singletons. Sequencing input: PBMCs. These receptor sequences come from a woman aged 45-65 years with lung cancer. Both conserved end residues are part of each CDR3. The D gene is left open where the match is weak. The size of a clone is reported for some rows only, either as once, few or many, or as a class for expanded clones.

d_call	j_call	clone_size	v_call	cdr3_aa	cdr3_nt
-	TRBJ1-6	-	TRBV20-1	CSASLGAASSPLHF	TGCAGTGCTAGTTTGGGGGCTGCGAGCTCACCCCTCCACTTT
-	TRBJ1-1	-	TRBV6-5	CASSYPQGSLTFF	TGTGCCAGCAGTTACCCCCAGGGATCTCTGACTTTCTTT
-	TRBJ1-3	-	TRBV28	CASDGGYSGNTIYF	TGTGCCAGCGACGGAGGATACTCTGGAAACACCATATATTTT
-	TRBJ1-4	-	TRBV10-3	CAISERIGTPNLKLFF	TGTGCCATCAGTGAGCGTATAGGGACACCTAATCTAAAACTGTTTTTT
-	TRBJ2-2	-	TRBV12-5	CASGLPPGELFF	TGTGCTAGTGGTTTGCCTCCCGGGGAGCTGTTTTTT
TRBD1	TRBJ2-7	-	TRBV6-6	CASSLDRGYEQYF	TGTGCCAGCAGCTTGGACAGGGGTTACGAGCAGTACTTC
TRBD2	TRBJ2-5	-	TRBV3-1/TRBV3-2	CASSHRRSGGETQYF	TGTGCCAGCAGCCATCGAAGGTCGGGGGGGGAGACCCAGTACTTC
TRBD2	TRBJ2-1	-	TRBV6-2/TRBV6-3	CASSYNQGLAGGPYNEQFF	TGTGCCAGCAGTTACAACCAGGGACTAGCGGGGGGTCCCTACAATGAGCAGTTCTTC
-	TRBJ1-6	-	TRBV2	CASQVGNSPLHF	TGTGCCAGCCAGGTGGGGAATTCACCCCTCCACTTT
TRBD2	TRBJ2-1	-	TRBV7-9	CASLTSGGSDEQFF	TGTGCCAGCTTGACTAGCGGGGGGTCCGATGAGCAGTTCTTC
-	TRBJ2-4	-	TRBV2	CASSEASGAGKNIQYF	TGTGCCAGCAGTGAAGCGTCCGGGGCTGGCAAAAACATTCAGTACTTC
-	TRBJ1-1	-	TRBV3-1/TRBV3-2	CASSQDRGAAFF	TGTGCCAGCAGCCAAGATCGAGGGGCAGCTTTCTTT
TRBD1	TRBJ1-5	-	TRBV7-8	CASSLDRGDQPQHF	TGTGCCAGCAGCTTGGACAGGGGGGATCAGCCCCAGCATTTT
TRBD1	TRBJ2-2	few	TRBV20-1	CSASPSLGQGAGTGELFF	TGCAGTGCTAGTCCCTCATTGGGACAGGGGGCTGGAACCGGGGAGCTGTTTTTT
-	TRBJ1-3	-	TRBV7-9	CASSDSLSADHVNTIYF	TGTGCCAGCAGCGACAGCCTCTCGGCGGACCACGTAAACACCATATATTTT
-	TRBJ1-1	-	TRBV6-5	CASSYANTGNTEAFF	TGTGCCAGCAGTTACGCTAACACAGGGAACACTGAAGCTTTCTTT
-	TRBJ2-3	-	TRBV6-4	CASSDSWQGTDTQYF	TGTGCCAGCAGTGACTCTTGGCAGGGGACAGATACGCAGTATTTT
-	TRBJ2-3	-	TRBV5-1	CASSLQQFGDTQYF	TGCGCCAGCAGCTTACAACAGTTCGGAGATACGCAGTATTTT
-	TRBJ2-2	-	TRBV11-3	CASSLDVPRWHRGAVF	TGTGCCAGCAGCTTAGACGTGCCCCGGTGGCACCGGGGAGCTGTTTTT
-	TRBJ2-2	-	TRBV6-5	CASSSYRETGELFF	TGTGCCAGCAGTTCTTACAGGGAAACCGGGGAGCTGTTTTTT
-	TRBJ2-2	once	TRBV7-3	CASSTTGELFF	TGTGCCAGCAGCACAACCGGGGAGCTGTTTTTT
-	TRBJ2-5	-	TRBV6-2/TRBV6-3	CASSYSGWETQYF	TGTGCCAGCAGTTACTCGGGTTGGGAGACCCAGTACTTC
-	TRBJ2-1	-	TRBV15	CATSRVSASYNEQFF	TGTGCCACCAGCAGAGTGTCGGCGTCCTACAATGAGCAGTTCTTC
TRBD1	TRBJ1-5	-	TRBV10-3	CAISTGTGGGSNQPQHF	TGTGCCATCAGTACCGGGACAGGGGGCGGGAGCAATCAGCCCCAGCATTTT
TRBD1	TRBJ1-1	few	TRBV5-5	CASSLTGTGNTEAFF	TGTGCCAGCAGCCTAACCGGGACAGGGAACACTGAAGCTTTCTTT
-	TRBJ1-2	once	TRBV7-2	CASSFNLPGQLHGYTF	TGTGCCAGCAGCTTTAATTTACCGGGACAACTCCATGGCTACACCTTC
-	TRBJ2-5	-	TRBV21-1	CASNNGGTGVGQTQYF	TGTGCCAGCAACAATGGGGGGACAGGGGTAGGTCAGACCCAGTACTTC
-	TRBJ1-1	-	TRBV15	CATSPGGLNTEAFF	TGTGCCACCAGCCCCGGGGGTTTGAACACTGAAGCTTTCTTT
-	TRBJ1-4	-	TRBV6-5	CASSRGQKLFF	TGTGCCAGCAGCAGGGGTCAAAAACTGTTTTTT
TRBD1	TRBJ2-7	-	TRBV2	CASSLTGGSSYEQYF	TGTGCCAGCAGTCTCACAGGGGGCAGCTCCTACGAGCAGTACTTC
TRBD2	TRBJ2-5	-	TRBV5-8	CASSLADWGGETQYF	TGTGCCAGCAGCTTGGCTGATTGGGGAGGGGAGACCCAGTACTTC
-	TRBJ2-3	-	TRBV4-2	CASSRVPSNPDTQYF	TGTGCCAGCAGCCGAGTACCCTCAAACCCAGATACGCAGTATTTT
-	TRBJ1-2	few	TRBV29-1	CSVGEYGYTF	TGCAGCGTTGGAGAGTATGGCTACACCTTC
-	TRBJ1-3	-	TRBV6-5	CASSFGRSSGNTIYF	TGTGCCAGCAGTTTTGGCAGGAGCTCTGGAAACACCATATATTTT
TRBD2	TRBJ2-3	-	TRBV19	CASSKPGLASADTQYF	TGTGCCAGTAGTAAACCGGGACTAGCAAGTGCAGATACGCAGTATTTT
-	TRBJ2-7	-	TRBV29-1	CSVVSGAFREQYF	TGCAGCGTTGTATCAGGGGCATTTAGGGAGCAGTACTTC
TRBD1	TRBJ1-5	-	TRBV18	CASSQGQGRNQPQHF	TGTGCCAGCTCCCAAGGACAGGGAAGGAATCAGCCCCAGCATTTT
TRBD1	TRBJ2-5	-	TRBV29-1	CSVDLPWTGEETQYF	TGCAGCGTTGATTTACCTTGGACAGGCGAAGAGACCCAGTACTTC
-	TRBJ1-2	once	TRBV3-1/TRBV3-2	CASSQDGQGYGYTF	TGTGCCAGCAGCCAAGATGGGCAGGGCTATGGCTACACCTTC
TRBD1	TRBJ1-4	once	TRBV4-3	CASSQDQGAATNEKLFF	TGCGCCAGCAGCCAAGATCAGGGGGCCGCAACTAATGAAAAACTGTTTTTT
-	TRBJ1-1	-	TRBV7-9	CASSPILGVPDTEAFF	TGTGCCAGCAGCCCAATTCTAGGGGTCCCCGACACTGAAGCTTTCTTT
-	TRBJ1-4	-	TRBV27	CASRDSLYEKLFF	TGTGCCAGCAGGGACAGCCTGTATGAAAAACTGTTTTTT
-	TRBJ2-7	-	TRBV2	CASSEIVGPYEQYF	TGTGCCAGCAGTGAAATAGTCGGACCCTACGAGCAGTACTTC
-	TRBJ2-7	-	TRBV6-5	CASSYGGRGYEQYF	TGTGCCAGCAGTTACGGGGGCAGGGGCTACGAGCAGTACTTC